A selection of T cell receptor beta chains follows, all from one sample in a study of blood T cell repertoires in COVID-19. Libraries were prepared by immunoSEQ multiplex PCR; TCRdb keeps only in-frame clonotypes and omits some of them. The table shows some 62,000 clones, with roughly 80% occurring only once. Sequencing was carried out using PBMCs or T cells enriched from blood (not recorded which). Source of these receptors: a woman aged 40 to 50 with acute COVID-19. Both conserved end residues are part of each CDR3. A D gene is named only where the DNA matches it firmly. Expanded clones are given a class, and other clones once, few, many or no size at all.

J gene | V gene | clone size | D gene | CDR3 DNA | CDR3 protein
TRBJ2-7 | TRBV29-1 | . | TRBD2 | TGCAGCGTTGGGTTTAGCGGGAGTTCCTACGAGCAGTACTTC | CSVGFSGSSYEQYF
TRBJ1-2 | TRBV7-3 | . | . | TGTGCCAGCAGCTTTAACATCGCCTATGGCTACACCTTC | CASSFNIAYGYTF
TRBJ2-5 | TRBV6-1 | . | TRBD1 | TGTGCCAGCAGTGAAGGTGGACAGGGAAGCCAGTACTTC | CASSEGGQGSQYF
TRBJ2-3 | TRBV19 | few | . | TGTGCCAGTAGTATAGCGTTCGGGGTAGATACGCAGTATTTT | CASSIAFGVDTQYF
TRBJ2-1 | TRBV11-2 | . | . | TGTGCCAGCAGTCGCGGGTCTTACAATGAGCAGTTCTTC | CASSRGSYNEQFF
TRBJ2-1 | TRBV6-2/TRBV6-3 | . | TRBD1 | TGTGCCAGCAGTTACCAACAGGGGAATGAGCAGTTCTTC | CASSYQQGNEQFF
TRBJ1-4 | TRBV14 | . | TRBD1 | TGTGCCAGCAGCCAAGAAGACAGGGAACTGTTTTTT | CASSQEDRELFF
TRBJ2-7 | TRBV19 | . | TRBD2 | TGTGCCAGTAGTAGGAGGGAACCGGGAGGGCCCCACGAGCAGTACTTC | CASSRREPGGPHEQYF
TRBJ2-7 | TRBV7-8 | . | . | TGTGCCAGCAGCTTAGACTCAACCTACGAGCAGTACTTC | CASSLDSTYEQYF
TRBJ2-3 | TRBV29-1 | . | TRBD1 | TGCAGCGTTACAGGGGGCGATCCAGATACGCAGTATTTT | CSVTGGDPDTQYF
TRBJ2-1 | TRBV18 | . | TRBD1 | TGTGCCAGCTCACCGGGACAGGGGACGAATGAGCAGTTCTTC | CASSPGQGTNEQFF
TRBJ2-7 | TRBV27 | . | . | TGTGCCAGCAGTTTGGGGGCCGCATACGAGCAGTACTTC | CASSLGAAYEQYF
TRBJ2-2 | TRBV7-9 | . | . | TGTGCCAGCAGCTTCGGAGGACAGACGAACACCGGGGAGCTGTTTTTT | CASSFGGQTNTGELFF
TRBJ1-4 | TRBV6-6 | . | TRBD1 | TGTGCCAGCAGTTACTCGCGACAGGGAAGCGAAAAACTGTTTTTT | CASSYSRQGSEKLFF
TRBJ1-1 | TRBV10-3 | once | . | TGTGCCATCGCGGGGAACACTGAAGCTTTCTTT | CAIAGNTEAFF
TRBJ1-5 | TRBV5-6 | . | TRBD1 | TGTGCCAGCAGGAGGGGGCGCGGGCAGCCCCAGCATTTT | CASRRGRGQPQHF
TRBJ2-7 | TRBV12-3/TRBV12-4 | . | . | TGTGCCAGCAGTCCCACCTTCGCGGAGCAGTACTTC | CASSPTFAEQYF
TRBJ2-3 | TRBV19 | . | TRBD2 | TGTGCCAGTAGTTGGGGCGGGGGTGCCACAGATACGCAGTATTTT | CASSWGGGATDTQYF
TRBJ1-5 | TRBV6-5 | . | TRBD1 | TGTGCCAGCAGCTTGACAGGGGGCAGTTCTCAGCCCCAGCATTTT | CASSLTGGSSQPQHF
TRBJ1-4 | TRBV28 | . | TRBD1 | TGTGCCAGCAGTTCCCCGACAGGGGGTCGGGAAAAACTGTTTTTT | CASSSPTGGREKLFF
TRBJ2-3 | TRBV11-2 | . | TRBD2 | TGTGCCAGCAGCTTGGAGCCGGGACTAGCTGGGGATACGCAGTATTTT | CASSLEPGLAGDTQYF
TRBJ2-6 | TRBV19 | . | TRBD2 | TGTGCCAGTAGTACTAGCGGGGGATCTGGGGCCAACGTCCTGACTTTC | CASSTSGGSGANVLTF
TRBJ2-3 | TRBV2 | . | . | TGTGCCAGCAGTGAAGCGCTGTCGGGGGCAGATACGCAGTATTTT | CASSEALSGADTQYF
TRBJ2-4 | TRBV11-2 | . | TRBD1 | TGTGCCAGCAGCTTAGAGATTTCGACAGGGGGTGGGGACATTCAGTACTTC | CASSLEISTGGGDIQYF
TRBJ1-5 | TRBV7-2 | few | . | TGTGCCAGCAGCTTAGCGAAAACGGGGTTGGGCAATCAGCCCCAGCATTTT | CASSLAKTGLGNQPQHF
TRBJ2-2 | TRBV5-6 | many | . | TGTGCCAGCAGCTTGGCCGCCTTGCGGCGGGAGCTGTTTTTT | CASSLAALRRELFF
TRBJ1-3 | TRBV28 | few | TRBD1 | TGTGCCAGCAACCCGACAGGGGGAGGAGGAAACACCATATATTTT | CASNPTGGGGNTIYF
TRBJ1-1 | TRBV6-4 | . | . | TGTGCCAGCAGTGACTCTATGAGAACCGAAGCTTTCTTT | CASSDSMRTEAFF
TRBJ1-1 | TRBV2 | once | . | TGTGCCAGCACCCCAAACTGGCGGACAGCCGAAGCTTTCTTT | CASTPNWRTAEAFF
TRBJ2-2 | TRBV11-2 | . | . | TGTGCCAGCAGCTTAGTTCGCGACTCCGGGGAGCTGTTTTTT | CASSLVRDSGELFF
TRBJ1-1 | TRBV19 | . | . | TGTGCCGCCCAGACCTCGGGGAGGAACACTGAAGCTTTCTTT | CAAQTSGRNTEAFF